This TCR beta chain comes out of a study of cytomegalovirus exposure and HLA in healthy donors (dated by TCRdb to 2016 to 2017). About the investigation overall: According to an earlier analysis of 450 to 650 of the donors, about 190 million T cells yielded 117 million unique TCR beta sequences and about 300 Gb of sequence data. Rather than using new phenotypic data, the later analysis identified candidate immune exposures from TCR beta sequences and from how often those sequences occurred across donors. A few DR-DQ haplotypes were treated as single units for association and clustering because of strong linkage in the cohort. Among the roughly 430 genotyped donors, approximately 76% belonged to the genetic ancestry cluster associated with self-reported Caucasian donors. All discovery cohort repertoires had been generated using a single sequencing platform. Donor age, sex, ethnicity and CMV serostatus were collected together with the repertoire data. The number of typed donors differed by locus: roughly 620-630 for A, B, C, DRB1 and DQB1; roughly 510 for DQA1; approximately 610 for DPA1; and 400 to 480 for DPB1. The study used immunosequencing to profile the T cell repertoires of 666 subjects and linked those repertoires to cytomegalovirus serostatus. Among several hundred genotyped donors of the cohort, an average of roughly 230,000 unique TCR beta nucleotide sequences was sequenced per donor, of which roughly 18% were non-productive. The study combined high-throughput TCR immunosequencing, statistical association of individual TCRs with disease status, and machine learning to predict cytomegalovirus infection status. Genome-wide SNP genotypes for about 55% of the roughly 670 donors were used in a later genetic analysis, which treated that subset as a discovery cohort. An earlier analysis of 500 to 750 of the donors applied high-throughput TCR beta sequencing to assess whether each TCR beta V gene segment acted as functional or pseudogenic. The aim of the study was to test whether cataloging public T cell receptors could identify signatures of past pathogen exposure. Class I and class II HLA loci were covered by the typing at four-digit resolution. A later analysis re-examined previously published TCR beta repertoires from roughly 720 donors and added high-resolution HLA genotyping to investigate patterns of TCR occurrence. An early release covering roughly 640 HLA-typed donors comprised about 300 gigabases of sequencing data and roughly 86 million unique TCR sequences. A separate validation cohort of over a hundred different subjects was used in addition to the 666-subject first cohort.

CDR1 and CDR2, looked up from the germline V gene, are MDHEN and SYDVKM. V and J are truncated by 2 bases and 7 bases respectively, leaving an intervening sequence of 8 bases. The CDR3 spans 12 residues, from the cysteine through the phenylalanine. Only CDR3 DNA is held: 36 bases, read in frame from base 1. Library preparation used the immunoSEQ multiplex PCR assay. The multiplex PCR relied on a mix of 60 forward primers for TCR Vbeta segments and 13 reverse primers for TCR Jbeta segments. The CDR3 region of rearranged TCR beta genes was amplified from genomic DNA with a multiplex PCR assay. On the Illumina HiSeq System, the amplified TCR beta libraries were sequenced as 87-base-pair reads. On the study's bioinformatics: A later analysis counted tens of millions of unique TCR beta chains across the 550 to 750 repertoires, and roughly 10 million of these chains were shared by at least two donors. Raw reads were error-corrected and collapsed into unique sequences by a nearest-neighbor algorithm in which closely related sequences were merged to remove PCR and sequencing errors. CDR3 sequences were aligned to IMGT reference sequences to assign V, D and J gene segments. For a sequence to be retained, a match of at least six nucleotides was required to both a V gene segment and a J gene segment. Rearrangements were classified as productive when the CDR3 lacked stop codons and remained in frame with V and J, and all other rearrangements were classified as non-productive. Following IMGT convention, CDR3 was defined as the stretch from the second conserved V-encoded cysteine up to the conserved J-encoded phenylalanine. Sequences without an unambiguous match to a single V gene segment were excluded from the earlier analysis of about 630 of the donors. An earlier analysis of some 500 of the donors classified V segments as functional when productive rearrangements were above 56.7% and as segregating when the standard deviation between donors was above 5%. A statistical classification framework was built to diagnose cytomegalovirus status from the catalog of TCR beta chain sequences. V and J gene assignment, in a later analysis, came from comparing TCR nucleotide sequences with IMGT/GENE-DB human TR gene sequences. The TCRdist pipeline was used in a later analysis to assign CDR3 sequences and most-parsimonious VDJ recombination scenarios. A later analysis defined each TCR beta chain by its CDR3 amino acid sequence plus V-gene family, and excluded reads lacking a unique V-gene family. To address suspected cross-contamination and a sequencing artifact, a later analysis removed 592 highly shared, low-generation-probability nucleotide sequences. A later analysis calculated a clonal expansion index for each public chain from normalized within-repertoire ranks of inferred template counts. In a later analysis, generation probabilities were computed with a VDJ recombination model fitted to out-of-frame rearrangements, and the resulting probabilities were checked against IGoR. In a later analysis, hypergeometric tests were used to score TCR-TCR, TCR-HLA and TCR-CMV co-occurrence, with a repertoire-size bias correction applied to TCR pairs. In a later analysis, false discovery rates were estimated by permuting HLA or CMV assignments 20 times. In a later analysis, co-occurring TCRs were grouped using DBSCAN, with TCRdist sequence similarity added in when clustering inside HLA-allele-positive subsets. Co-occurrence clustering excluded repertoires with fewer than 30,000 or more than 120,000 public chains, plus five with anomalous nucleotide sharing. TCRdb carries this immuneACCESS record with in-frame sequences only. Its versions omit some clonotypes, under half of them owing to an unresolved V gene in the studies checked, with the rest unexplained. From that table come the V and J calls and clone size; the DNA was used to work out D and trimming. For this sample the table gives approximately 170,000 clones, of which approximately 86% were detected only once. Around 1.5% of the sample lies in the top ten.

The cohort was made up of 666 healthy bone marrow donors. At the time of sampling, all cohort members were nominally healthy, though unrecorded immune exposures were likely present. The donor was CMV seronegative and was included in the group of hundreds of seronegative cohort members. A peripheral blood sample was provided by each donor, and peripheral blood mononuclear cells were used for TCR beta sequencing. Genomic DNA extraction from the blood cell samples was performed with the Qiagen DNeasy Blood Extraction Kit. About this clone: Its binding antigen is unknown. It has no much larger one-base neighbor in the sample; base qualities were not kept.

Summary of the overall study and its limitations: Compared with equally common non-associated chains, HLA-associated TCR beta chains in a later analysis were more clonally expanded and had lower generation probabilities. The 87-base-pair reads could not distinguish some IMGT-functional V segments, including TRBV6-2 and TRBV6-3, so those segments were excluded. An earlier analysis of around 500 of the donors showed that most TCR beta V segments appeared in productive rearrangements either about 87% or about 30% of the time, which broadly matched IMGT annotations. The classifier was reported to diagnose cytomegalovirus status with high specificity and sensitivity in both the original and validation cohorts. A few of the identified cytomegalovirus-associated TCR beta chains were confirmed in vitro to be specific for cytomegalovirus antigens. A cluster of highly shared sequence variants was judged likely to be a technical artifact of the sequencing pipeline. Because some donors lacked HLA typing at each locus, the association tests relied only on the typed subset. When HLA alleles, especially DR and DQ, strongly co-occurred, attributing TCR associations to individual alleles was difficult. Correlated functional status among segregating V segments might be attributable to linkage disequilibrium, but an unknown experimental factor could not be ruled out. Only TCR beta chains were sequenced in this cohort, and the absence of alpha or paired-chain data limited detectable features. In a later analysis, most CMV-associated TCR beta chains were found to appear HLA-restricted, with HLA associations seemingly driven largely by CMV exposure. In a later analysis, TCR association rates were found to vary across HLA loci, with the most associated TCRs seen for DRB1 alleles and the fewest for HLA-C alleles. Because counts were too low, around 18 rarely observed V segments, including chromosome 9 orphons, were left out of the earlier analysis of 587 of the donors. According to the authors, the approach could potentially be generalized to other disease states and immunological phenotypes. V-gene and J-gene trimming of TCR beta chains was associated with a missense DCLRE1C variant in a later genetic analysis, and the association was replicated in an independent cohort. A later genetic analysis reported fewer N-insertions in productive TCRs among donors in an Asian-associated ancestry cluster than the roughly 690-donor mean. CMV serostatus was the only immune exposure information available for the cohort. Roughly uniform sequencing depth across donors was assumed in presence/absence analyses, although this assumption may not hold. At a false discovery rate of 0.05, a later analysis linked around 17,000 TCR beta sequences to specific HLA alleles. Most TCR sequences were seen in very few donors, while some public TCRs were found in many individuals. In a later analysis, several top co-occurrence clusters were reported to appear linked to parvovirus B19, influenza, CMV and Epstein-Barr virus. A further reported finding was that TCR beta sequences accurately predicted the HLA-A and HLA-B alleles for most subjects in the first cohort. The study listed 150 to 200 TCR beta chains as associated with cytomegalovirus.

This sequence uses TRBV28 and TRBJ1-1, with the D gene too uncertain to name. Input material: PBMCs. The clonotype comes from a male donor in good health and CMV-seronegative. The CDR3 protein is CASSLLGGEAFF. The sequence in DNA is TGTGCCAGCAGTTTACTCGGTGGTGAAGCTTTCTTT. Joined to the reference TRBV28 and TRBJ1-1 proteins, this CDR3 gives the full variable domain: DVKVTQSSRYLVKRTGEKVFLECVQDMDHENMFWYRQDPGLGLRLIYFSYDVKMKEKGDIPEGYSVSREKKERFSLILESASTNQTSMYLCASSLLGGEAFFGQGTRLTVV.